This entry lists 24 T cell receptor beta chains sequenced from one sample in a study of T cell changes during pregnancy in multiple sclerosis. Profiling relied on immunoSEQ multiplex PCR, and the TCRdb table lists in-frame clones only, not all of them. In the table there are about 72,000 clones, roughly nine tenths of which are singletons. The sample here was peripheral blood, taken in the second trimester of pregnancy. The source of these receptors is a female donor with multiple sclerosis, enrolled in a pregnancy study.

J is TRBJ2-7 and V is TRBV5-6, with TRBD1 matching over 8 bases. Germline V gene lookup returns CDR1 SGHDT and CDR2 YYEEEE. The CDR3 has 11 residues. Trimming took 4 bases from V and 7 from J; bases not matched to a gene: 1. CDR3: CASSTGGEQYF. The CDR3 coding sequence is TGTGCCAGCAGCACAGGGGGGGAGCAGTACTTC. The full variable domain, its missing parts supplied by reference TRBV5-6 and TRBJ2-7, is DAGVTQSPTHLIKTRGQQVTLRCSPKSGHDTVSWYQQALGQGPQFIFQYYEEEERQRGNFPDRFSGHQFPNYSSELNVNALLLGDSALYLCASSTGGEQYFGPGTRLTVT.

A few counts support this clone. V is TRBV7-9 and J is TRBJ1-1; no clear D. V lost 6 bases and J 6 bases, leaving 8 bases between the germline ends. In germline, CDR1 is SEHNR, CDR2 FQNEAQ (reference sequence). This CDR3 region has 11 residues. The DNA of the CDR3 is TGTGCCAGCAGTCTGACACCTGAAGCTTTCTTT. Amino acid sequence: CASSLTPEAFF. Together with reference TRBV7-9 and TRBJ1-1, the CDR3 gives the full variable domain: DTGVSQNPRHKITKRGQNVTFRCDPISEHNRLYWYRQTLGQGPEFLTYFQNEAQLEKSRLLSDRFSAERPKGSFSTLEIQRTEQGDSAMYLCASSLTPEAFFGQGTRLTVV.

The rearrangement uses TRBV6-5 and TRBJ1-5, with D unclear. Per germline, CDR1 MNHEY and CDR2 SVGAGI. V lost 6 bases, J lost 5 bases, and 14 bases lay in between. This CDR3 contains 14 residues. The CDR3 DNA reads TGTGCCAGCAGAGGAGTGGGTGTTGATCAGCCCCAGCATTTT. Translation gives CASRGVGVDQPQHF.

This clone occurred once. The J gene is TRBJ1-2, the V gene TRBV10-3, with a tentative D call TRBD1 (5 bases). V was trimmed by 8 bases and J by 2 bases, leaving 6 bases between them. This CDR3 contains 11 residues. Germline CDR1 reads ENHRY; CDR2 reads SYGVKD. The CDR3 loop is CAIRQNYGYTF. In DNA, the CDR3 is TGTGCCATCCGACAGAACTATGGCTACACCTTC.

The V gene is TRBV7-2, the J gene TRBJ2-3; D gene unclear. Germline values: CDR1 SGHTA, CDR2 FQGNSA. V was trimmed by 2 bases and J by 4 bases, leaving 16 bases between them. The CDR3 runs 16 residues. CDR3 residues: CASSLQPASISDTQYF. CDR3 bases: TGTGCCAGCAGCTTACAACCCGCTAGTATCTCAGATACGCAGTATTTT.

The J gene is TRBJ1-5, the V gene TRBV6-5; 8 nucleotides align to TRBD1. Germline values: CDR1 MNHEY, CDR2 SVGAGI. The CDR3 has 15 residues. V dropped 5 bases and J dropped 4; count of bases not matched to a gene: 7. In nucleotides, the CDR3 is TGTGCCAGCAGTACGGACAGGGCTGGGAATCAGCCCCAGCATTTT. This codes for CASSTDRAGNQPQHF.

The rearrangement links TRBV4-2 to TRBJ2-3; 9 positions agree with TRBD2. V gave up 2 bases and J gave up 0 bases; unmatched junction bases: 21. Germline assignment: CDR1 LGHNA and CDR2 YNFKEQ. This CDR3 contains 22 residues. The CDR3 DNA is TGTGCCAGCAGCCAAAGAGGGGGATTTTGGTTAGCGGGGGCAACTAGCACAGATACGCAGTATTTT. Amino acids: CASSQRGGFWLAGATSTDTQYF.

CDR3 in amino acids: CSVEALNRGSQQVYGYTF. CDR3 nucleotides: TGCAGCGTTGAAGCTCTGAACAGGGGGTCCCAGCAGGTCTATGGCTACACCTTC. The V and J genes are TRBV29-1 and TRBJ1-2, with TRBD1 matching 8 bases. The CDR3 length is 18 residues. V lost 1 base and J lost 4; bases outside the gene matches: 17. CDR1 and CDR2 (germline): SQVTM, ANQGSEA.

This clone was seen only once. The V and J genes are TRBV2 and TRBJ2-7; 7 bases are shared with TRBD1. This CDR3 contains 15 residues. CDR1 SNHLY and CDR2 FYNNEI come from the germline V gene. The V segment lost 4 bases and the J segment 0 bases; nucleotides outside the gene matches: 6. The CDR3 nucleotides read TGTGCCAGCAGTGGGGGACAGCCAAGCTCCTACGAGCAGTACTTC. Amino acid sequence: CASSGGQPSSYEQYF.

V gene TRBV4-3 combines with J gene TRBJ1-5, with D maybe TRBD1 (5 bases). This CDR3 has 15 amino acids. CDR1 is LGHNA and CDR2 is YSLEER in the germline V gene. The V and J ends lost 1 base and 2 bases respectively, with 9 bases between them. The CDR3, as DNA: TGCGCCAGCAGCCAAGGGGGGGGTGGCAATCAGCCCCAGCATTTT. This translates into CASSQGGGGNQPQHF.

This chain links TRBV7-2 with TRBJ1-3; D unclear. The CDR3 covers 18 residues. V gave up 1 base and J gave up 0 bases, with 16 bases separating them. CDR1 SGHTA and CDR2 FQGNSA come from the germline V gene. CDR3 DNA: TGTGCCAGCAGCTTAGTGGGCGGTGGAGGTCTCTCTGGAAACACCATATATTTT. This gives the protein CASSLVGGGGLSGNTIYF.

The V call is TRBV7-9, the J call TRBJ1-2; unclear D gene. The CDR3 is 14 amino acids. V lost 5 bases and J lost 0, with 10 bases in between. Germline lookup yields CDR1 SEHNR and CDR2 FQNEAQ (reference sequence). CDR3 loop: CASSLTSSNYGYTF. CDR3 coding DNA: TGTGCCAGCAGCCTGACAAGCTCTAACTATGGCTACACCTTC.

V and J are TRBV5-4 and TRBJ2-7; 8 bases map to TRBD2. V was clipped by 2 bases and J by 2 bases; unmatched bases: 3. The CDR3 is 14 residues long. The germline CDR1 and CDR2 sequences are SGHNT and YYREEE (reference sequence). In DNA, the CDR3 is TGTGCCAGCAGCTTCGGGCGGGGGGCCTACGAGCAGTACTTC. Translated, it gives CASSFGRGAYEQYF. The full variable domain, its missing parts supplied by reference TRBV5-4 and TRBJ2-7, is ETGVTQSPTHLIKTRGQQVTLRCSSQSGHNTVSWYQQALGQGPQFIFQYYREEENGRGNFPPRFSGLQFPNYSSELNVNALELDDSALYLCASSFGRGAYEQYFGPGTRLTVT.

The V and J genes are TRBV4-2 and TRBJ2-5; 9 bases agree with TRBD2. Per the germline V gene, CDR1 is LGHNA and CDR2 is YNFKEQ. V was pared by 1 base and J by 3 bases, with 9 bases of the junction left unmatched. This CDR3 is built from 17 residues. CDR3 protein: CASSQGKAGGYEETQYF. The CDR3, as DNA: TGTGCCAGCAGCCAAGGCAAAGCGGGGGGATATGAAGAGACCCAGTACTTC.

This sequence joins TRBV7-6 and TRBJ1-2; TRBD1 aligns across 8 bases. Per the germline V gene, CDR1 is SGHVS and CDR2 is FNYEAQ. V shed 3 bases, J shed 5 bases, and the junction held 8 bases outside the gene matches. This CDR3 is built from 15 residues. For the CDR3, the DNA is TGTGCCAGCAGCTTCATAACAGGGGGTTCTTATGGCTACACCTTC. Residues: CASSFITGGSYGYTF.

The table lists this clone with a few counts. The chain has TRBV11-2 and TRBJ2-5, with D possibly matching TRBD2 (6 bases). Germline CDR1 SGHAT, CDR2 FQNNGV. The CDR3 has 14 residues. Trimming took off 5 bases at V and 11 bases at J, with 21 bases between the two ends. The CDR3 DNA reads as TGTGCCAGCAGCGGCCACCGGGACCTCAGCGGGCAGTACTTC. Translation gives CASSGHRDLSGQYF.

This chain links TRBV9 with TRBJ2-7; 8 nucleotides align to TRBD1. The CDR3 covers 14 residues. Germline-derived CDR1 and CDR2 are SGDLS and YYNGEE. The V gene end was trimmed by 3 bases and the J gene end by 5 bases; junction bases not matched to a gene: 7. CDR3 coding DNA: TGTGCCAGCAGCGCTCGGACAGGGTCGGACGAGCAGTACTTC. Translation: CASSARTGSDEQYF.

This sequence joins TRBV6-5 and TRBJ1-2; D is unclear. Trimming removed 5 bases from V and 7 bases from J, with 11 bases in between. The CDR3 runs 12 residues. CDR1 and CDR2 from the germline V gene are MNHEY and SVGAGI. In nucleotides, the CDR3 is TGTGCCAGCAGTCAGCCCGGGTCTGGCTACACCTTC. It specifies CASSQPGSGYTF.

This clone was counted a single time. This CDR3 is CASSQASGGPQGETQYF. CDR3 DNA: TGTGCCAGCAGCCAGGCTAGCGGGGGGCCCCAGGGGGAGACCCAGTACTTC. This rearrangement joins TRBV4-2 to TRBJ2-5; 11 positions match TRBD2. The V gene end was trimmed by 3 bases and the J gene end by 5 bases; junction bases not matched to a gene: 11. The CDR3 contains 17 residues. Germline V CDR1 and CDR2: LGHNA, YNFKEQ.

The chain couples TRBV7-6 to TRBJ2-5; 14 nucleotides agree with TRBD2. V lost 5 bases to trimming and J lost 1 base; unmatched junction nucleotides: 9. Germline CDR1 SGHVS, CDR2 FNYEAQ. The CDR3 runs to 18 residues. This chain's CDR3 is CASSPGTSGGIGQETQYF. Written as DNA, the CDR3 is TGTGCCAGCAGCCCGGGGACTAGCGGGGGTATCGGCCAAGAGACCCAGTACTTC.

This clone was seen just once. Written as DNA, the CDR3 is TGCAGTGCTCCAGGGGCTGGCGGCTACACCTTC. Protein sequence: CSAPGAGGYTF. The chain is built from TRBV20-1 and TRBJ1-2; possible D gene TRBD1, 6 bases. Per germline, CDR1 DFQATT and CDR2 SNEGSKA (reference sequence). Trimming removed 5 bases at V and 8 bases at J, with 12 bases between. The CDR3 totals 11 residues.

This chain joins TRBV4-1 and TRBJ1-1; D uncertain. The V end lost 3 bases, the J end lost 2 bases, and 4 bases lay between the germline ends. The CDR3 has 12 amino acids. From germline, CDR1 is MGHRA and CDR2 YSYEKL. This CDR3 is CASSHLNTEAFF. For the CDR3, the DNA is TGCGCCAGCAGCCACCTCAACACTGAAGCTTTCTTT.

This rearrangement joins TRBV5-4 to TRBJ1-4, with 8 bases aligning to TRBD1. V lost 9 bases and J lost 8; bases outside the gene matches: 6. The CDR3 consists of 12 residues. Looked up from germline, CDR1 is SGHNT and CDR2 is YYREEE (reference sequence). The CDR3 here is CATSRTGEKLFF. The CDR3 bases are TGTGCCACATCGCGGACAGGGGAAAAACTGTTTTTT.

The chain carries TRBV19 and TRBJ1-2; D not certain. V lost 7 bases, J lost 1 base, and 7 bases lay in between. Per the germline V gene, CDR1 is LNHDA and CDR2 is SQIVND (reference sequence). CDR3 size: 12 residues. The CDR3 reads CASTAGNYGYTF. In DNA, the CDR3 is TGTGCCAGTACGGCAGGTAACTATGGCTACACCTTC.